The clone carrying this T cell receptor beta chain was observed many times. Its antigen is still unknown. The sample originates from a study of T cells in Graves' hyperthyroidism and ophthalmopathy. Study-level findings and limits: Researchers found most expanded thyroid clonotypes above 0.001 in blood as well. From stable hyperthyroidism, ophthalmopathy was separated by a 13 V-J model.

Amplification targeted TCR beta CDR3 regions from RNA transcripts. The TCR CDR3 first-round RT-PCR relied on the HTBI primer set. TCRdb processed the multiplex PCR reads anew with MiXCR; each CDR3 protein has one entry. The table lists fewer than 650,000 distinct CDR3 sequences, around 13% of them singletons. These patients, aged 18 to 65, had recently diagnosed hyperthyroidism lasting under 2 months. Orbital computed tomography and thyroid ultrasound, together with serum TRAb and thyroxine and clinical symptoms, were used for diagnoses. V was pared by 1 base and J by 3 bases, with 13 bases between. The CDR3 runs 16 residues. Germline values: CDR1 MNHEY, CDR2 SMNVEV (reference sequence).

The receptor's source is a woman aged 25-40 years with Graves' hyperthyroidism that later progressed to Graves' ophthalmopathy. What was sequenced was blood. This chain links TRBV27 with TRBJ1-5; D might be TRBD1 (6 bases). This CDR3 is CASSLWGQAINQPQHF. As DNA, the CDR3 is TGTGCCAGCAGTTTATGGGGACAAGCTATCAATCAGCCCCAGCATTTT.